Below, 21 T cell receptor beta chains from the same sample are listed, as sequenced in a study of T-cell reconstitution after alpha-beta-depleted transplantation in children. Study-level points and caveats: The authors attributed T-cell counts and diversity one year after transplant mostly to newly produced T cells.

Antigens of these TCRs are unknown. Unique molecular identifiers were used to barcode this TCRbeta library. MiXCR was run by TCRdb on the PCR reads, yielding one entry per CDR3 protein. The sample carries 250,000 to 300,000 distinct CDR3 sequences, less than 9.5% recorded once. The starting material was peripheral blood, obtained 360 days after TCRalphabeta/CD19-depleted stem cell transplant. The receptors were gathered from a female patient between 2 and 15 years old who had a stem cell transplant for Fanconi anemia, so the T cells may come from the graft donor.

Ten or more counts support this clonotype. The V gene is TRBV9, the J gene TRBJ2-1, with 12 bases aligning to TRBD2. This CDR3 comprises 15 residues. From germline, CDR1 is SGDLS and CDR2 YYNGEE. J lost 4 bases, V lost 4 bases, and 3 bases had no gene match. The CDR3: CASSILAGGYNEQFF. The CDR3 bases are TGTGCCAGCAGCATCCTAGCGGGAGGGTACAATGAGCAGTTCTTC. Full variable domain (remainder filled in from reference TRBV9 and TRBJ2-1): DSGVTQTPKHLITATGQRVTLRCSPRSGDLSVYWYQQSLDQGLQFLIQYYNGEERAKGNILERFSAQQFPDLHSELNLSSLELGDSALYFCASSILAGGYNEQFFGPGTRLTVL.

This chain uses TRBV9 with TRBJ2-7; no clear D gene. The germline V gene has CDR1 SGDLS and CDR2 YYNGEE. The CDR3 covers 14 residues. V dropped 0 bases and J dropped 5 bases, with 12 bases sitting between them. The CDR3 loop is CASSVGPLSDEQYF. The CDR3 DNA sequence: TGTGCCAGCAGCGTAGGACCTCTATCGGACGAGCAGTACTTC. The full variable domain, with the rest looked up from reference TRBV9 and TRBJ2-7, is DSGVTQTPKHLITATGQRVTLRCSPRSGDLSVYWYQQSLDQGLQFLIQYYNGEERAKGNILERFSAQQFPDLHSELNLSSLELGDSALYFCASSVGPLSDEQYFGPGTRLTVT.

The rearrangement joins TRBV6-2 or TRBV6-3 to TRBJ2-3; a possible D gene is TRBD1 (5 bases). The ends were cut back, 4 bases at V and 0 bases at J, with 17 bases in the middle. Germline V gene lookup returns CDR1 MNHEY and CDR2 SVGEGT. The CDR3 runs 17 residues. CDR3 protein: CASSSRQPQSSTDTQYF. DNA of the CDR3: TGTGCCAGCAGTTCAAGACAGCCTCAGTCTAGCACAGATACGCAGTATTTT.

This clonotype appeared a few times. The V call is TRBV29-1, the J call TRBJ1-2; D is undetermined. The CDR3 totals 14 residues. V lost 5 bases to trimming and J lost 7 bases, with 20 bases between them. In germline, CDR1 is SQVTM, CDR2 ANQGSEA. CDR3 protein: CSVTRHVQEVGYTF. The CDR3 nucleotides read TGCAGCGTTACGAGACATGTGCAGGAGGTTGGCTACACCTTC.

The chain carries TRBV19 and TRBJ1-1; perhaps TRBD1 as D (5 bases). CDR3 length equals 14 residues. V gave up 5 bases and J gave up 1 base, with 11 bases separating them. Germline V gene sequence: CDR1 LNHDA, CDR2 SQIVND (reference sequence). The CDR3 region has the DNA TGTGCCAGTAGTTGGGACGGGGAGAACACTGAAGCTTTCTTT. Its protein is CASSWDGENTEAFF.

This clonotype was seen a few times. The V call is TRBV24-1, the J call TRBJ2-4; D gene unclear. V was shortened by 1 base and J by 0 bases, with 6 bases between the two germline ends. The germline V gene has CDR1 KGHDR and CDR2 SFDVKD. The CDR3 contains 15 residues. In DNA form, the CDR3 reads TGTGCCACCAGTGATTTTCGACTAGCCAAAAACATTCAGTACTTC. Translated, it gives CATSDFRLAKNIQYF.

The table lists this clonotype with many counts. The J gene is TRBJ1-1, the V gene TRBV29-1; D unresolved. CDR3 size: 12 residues. Trimming took 5 bases from V and 1 from J, leaving 8 bases between them. In germline, CDR1 is SQVTM, CDR2 ANQGSEA. CDR3 nucleotide sequence: TGCAGCGTTCCATCGGAGAACACTGAAGCTTTCTTT. This gives the protein CSVPSENTEAFF.

The chain is built from TRBV10-3 and TRBJ2-7; D call uncertain. Germline V gene data show CDR1 as ENHRY and CDR2 as SYGVKD. CDR3 length equals 13 residues. Trimming pared 3 bases from V and 3 bases from J, leaving 9 bases between. The CDR3 DNA follows: TGTGCCATCAGTGAATCGCCTTTCTACGAGCAGTACTTC. The encoded protein is CAISESPFYEQYF.

This clonotype has ten or more counts. The rearrangement joins TRBV20-1 to TRBJ2-5, with a possible D match to TRBD2 (5 bases). Looked up from germline, CDR1 is DFQATT and CDR2 is SNEGSKA (reference sequence). There are 12 residues in the CDR3. V lost 6 bases to trimming and J lost 5 bases, with 13 bases between them. CDR3 in DNA: TGCAGTGCCTCGTGGGGAGACGAGACCCAGTACTTC. This gives the protein CSASWGDETQYF.

This clonotype was counted many times. The chain has TRBV10-3 and TRBJ2-5, with D perhaps TRBD1 (5 bases). The V gene lost 7 bases and the J gene lost 5 bases, with 14 bases spanning the gap. Germline assignment: CDR1 ENHRY and CDR2 SYGVKD. CDR3 length: 13 amino acids. CDR3 sequence (DNA): TGTGCCATCAACCAGGGTCCGAGGGAGACCCAGTACTTC. This translates into CAINQGPRETQYF.

This chain joins TRBV27 and TRBJ2-7, with D perhaps assigned TRBD1 or TRBD2 (5 bases each). CDR1 MNHEY and CDR2 SMNVEV come from the germline V gene (reference sequence). The CDR3 contains 14 residues. Between the trimmed V and J ends, which lost 5 bases and 5 bases, there was a span of 16 bases. CDR3 protein: CASSASGSRHEQYF. CDR3 DNA sequence: TGTGCCAGCAGTGCATCAGGGAGTCGACACGAGCAGTACTTC.

The rearrangement joins TRBV7-8 to TRBJ2-1; 7 bases agree with TRBD1. This CDR3 has 16 residues. The V gene's germline CDR1 is SGHVS and CDR2 FQNEAQ. J was trimmed by 6 bases and V by 3 bases; bases with no gene match: 11. The chain's CDR3 is CASSFLDRVVPNEQFF. CDR3 bases: TGTGCCAGCAGCTTCCTTGACAGGGTAGTCCCCAATGAGCAGTTCTTC.

This clonotype was seen ten or more times. J is TRBJ1-5 and V is TRBV6-5; tentatively, D is TRBD1 (5 bases). The CDR3 spans 14 residues. V dropped 2 bases and J dropped 6 bases, with 11 bases sitting between them. CDR1 and CDR2 (germline): MNHEY, SVGAGI. The CDR3: CASSYRQGVQPQHF. In nucleotides, the CDR3 is TGTGCCAGCAGTTACAGGCAGGGTGTTCAGCCCCAGCATTTT.

The chain recombines TRBV20-1 with TRBJ2-5; 8 bases are a match to TRBD1. The trim removed 3 bases at V and 4 bases at J, leaving 4 bases unmatched. This CDR3 has 13 amino acids. Germline V gene data show CDR1 as DFQATT and CDR2 as SNEGSKA (reference sequence). The CDR3: CSASAGTGETQYF. CDR3 nucleotide sequence: TGCAGTGCTAGCGCTGGGACAGGAGAGACCCAGTACTTC.

This clonotype was picked up many times. V is TRBV18 and J is TRBJ2-7; the match to TRBD1 covers 7 bases. The germline V gene has CDR1 KGHSH and CDR2 LQKENI. The CDR3 is 14 amino acids. V shed 3 bases and J 1 base; nucleotides not matched to a gene: 3. DNA of the CDR3: TGTGCCAGCTCACCTAAGACAGGGTCCTACGAGCAGTACTTC. This sequence encodes CASSPKTGSYEQYF.

This clonotype was counted ten times or more. J is TRBJ2-3 and V is TRBV20-1; TRBD1 aligns across 7 bases. From germline, CDR1 is DFQATT and CDR2 SNEGSKA (reference sequence). The CDR3 has 15 residues. V shed 5 bases, J shed 2 bases, and the junction held 10 bases outside the gene matches. The CDR3 reads CSAEPRQGSTDTQYF. The CDR3 DNA follows: TGCAGTGCTGAACCGAGACAGGGTTCCACAGATACGCAGTATTTT.

This clonotype has a count of ten or more. The chain couples TRBV4-2 to TRBJ2-1, with TRBD2 matching 13 bases. Trimming removed 6 bases from V and 7 bases from J; junction bases left unmatched: 3. The germline V gene has CDR1 LGHNA and CDR2 YNFKEQ. This CDR3 has 14 residues. The CDR3, as DNA: TGTGCCAGCAGTCTGACTAGCGGGAGGAATGAGCAGTTCTTC. Protein product: CASSLTSGRNEQFF.

This rearrangement joins TRBV4-1 to TRBJ1-1; the match to TRBD1 covers 7 bases. V shed 2 bases, J shed 7 bases, and the junction held 4 bases outside the gene matches. Germline CDR1 reads MGHRA; CDR2 reads YSYEKL. The CDR3 spans 13 residues. The CDR3 DNA sequence: TGCGCCAGCAGCCAACGGGGGACAGTTGAAGCTTTCTTT. The encoded protein is CASSQRGTVEAFF.

This clonotype appeared a few times. The chain links TRBV7-3 to TRBJ1-2; D is uncertain. The V end lost 0 bases, the J end lost 4 bases, and 9 bases lay between the germline ends. Per the germline V gene, CDR1 is SGHTA and CDR2 is FQGTGA. The CDR3 is 14 amino acids. The CDR3 nucleotides read TGTGCCAGCAGCTTAACAGGGAAGGGCTATGGCTACACCTTC. Residues: CASSLTGKGYGYTF.

This clonotype was seen many times. The chain is built from TRBV14 and TRBJ2-1; D remains unclear. Germline lookup yields CDR1 SGHDN and CDR2 FVKESK. Trimming cost V 0 bases and J 2 bases, with 11 bases left between them. There are 16 residues in the CDR3. The CDR3 sequence: CASSQEISSAYNEQFF. As DNA, the CDR3 is TGTGCCAGCAGCCAAGAAATATCCAGCGCCTACAATGAGCAGTTCTTC. Filled out from reference TRBV14 and TRBJ2-1, the complete variable domain reads EAGVTQFPSHSVIEKGQTVTLRCDPISGHDNLYWYRRVMGKEIKFLLHFVKESKQDESGMPNNRFLAERTGGTYSTLKVQPAELEDSGVYFCASSQEISSAYNEQFFGPGTRLTVL.

This clonotype was detected many times. The rearrangement uses TRBV7-9 and TRBJ2-1; TRBD1 aligns across 8 bases. Germline assignment: CDR1 SEHNR and CDR2 FQNEAQ (reference sequence). V shed 7 bases and J 5 bases; nucleotides not matched to a gene: 13. The CDR3 spans 16 residues. Here the CDR3 DNA reads TGTGCCAGCACCCTTCCTGGGGGGACAGGAAACAATGAGCAGTTCTTC. This codes for CASTLPGGTGNNEQFF. The entire variable domain, with the rest obtained from reference TRBV7-9 and TRBJ2-1, is as follows: DTGVSQNPRHKITKRGQNVTFRCDPISEHNRLYWYRQTLGQGPEFLTYFQNEAQLEKSRLLSDRFSAERPKGSFSTLEIQRTEQGDSAMYLCASTLPGGTGNNEQFFGPGTRLTVL.